Included here is one T cell receptor (beta chain) sequence, with context. The record originates from a study of blood T cell repertoires in COVID-19. Produced via immunoSEQ multiplex PCR; TCRdb's table is partial and in-frame only. The table lists 65,000 to 95,000 clones, roughly 77% of them singletons, with around 6% in the top ten. The clonotype was recovered from a man aged 50 to 60 with active or convalescent COVID-19. Sequencing input: peripheral blood.

Here the CDR3 DNA reads TGCAGTGCTGGTGAAGCGGGGCGCCCATACGAGCAGTACTTC. It translates to CSAGEAGRPYEQYF. The rearrangement joins TRBV20-1 to TRBJ2-7; 7 nucleotides agree with TRBD2. J was trimmed by 4 bases and V by 5 bases; bases with no gene match: 11. The CDR3 is 14 residues long. Germline V CDR1 and CDR2: DFQATT, SNEGSKA (reference sequence).